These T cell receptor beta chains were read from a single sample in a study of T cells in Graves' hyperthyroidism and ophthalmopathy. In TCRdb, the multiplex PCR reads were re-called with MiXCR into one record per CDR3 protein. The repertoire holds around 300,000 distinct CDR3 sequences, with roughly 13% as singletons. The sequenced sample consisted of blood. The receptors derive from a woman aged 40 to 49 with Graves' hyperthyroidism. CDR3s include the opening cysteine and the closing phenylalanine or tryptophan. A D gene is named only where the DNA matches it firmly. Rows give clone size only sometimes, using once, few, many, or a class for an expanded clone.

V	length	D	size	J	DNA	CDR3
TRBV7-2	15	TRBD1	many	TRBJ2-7	TGTGCCAGCAGCGTACCGGGACAGGGGATCTACGAGCAGTACTTC	CASSVPGQGIYEQYF
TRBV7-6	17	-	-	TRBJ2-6	TGTGCCAGCAGCTCCGGTAGAGGGCGGGCTGGGGCCAACGTCCTGACTTTC	CASSSGRGRAGANVLTF
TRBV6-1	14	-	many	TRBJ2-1	TGTGCCAGCAGTTCTGGACGGACGGACAATGAGCAGTTCTTC	CASSSGRTDNEQFF
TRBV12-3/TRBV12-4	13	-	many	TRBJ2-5	TGTGCCAGCAGTTGGTCAGCGGGAGAGACCCAGTACTTC	CASSWSAGETQYF
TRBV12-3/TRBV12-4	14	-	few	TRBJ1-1	TGTGCCAGCAGTTGGGATACAGTGAACACTGAAGCTTTCTTT	CASSWDTVNTEAFF
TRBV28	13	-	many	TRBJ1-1	TGTGCCAGCGGGGGCTATGCGCACACTGAAGCTTTCTTT	CASGGYAHTEAFF
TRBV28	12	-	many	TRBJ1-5	TGTGCCAGCAGTTTAAGAGGGACGGGAGGGGATTTT	CASSLRGTGGDF
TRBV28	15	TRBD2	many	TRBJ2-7	TGTGCCAGCAGCTTAGATACTAGCGGGAGTTACGAGCAGTACTTC	CASSLDTSGSYEQYF
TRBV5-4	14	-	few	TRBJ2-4	TGTGCCAGCAGCCCGGGTGGGGGTGAGGGCATTCAGTACTTC	CASSPGGGEGIQYF
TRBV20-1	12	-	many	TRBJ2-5	TGCAGTTCTCATCCCCCGGGCGAGACCCAGTACTTC	CSSHPPGETQYF
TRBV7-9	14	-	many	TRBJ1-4	TGTGCCAGCAGCTCAGGACAGAGTAATGAAAAACTGTTTTTT	CASSSGQSNEKLFF
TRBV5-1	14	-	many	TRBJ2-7	TGCGCCAGCAGCTTAAGTCAGGGGTCCTACGAGCAGTACTTC	CASSLSQGSYEQYF
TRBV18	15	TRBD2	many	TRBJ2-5	TGTGCCAGCTCACCCCAAGCGGGAGTCCAAGAGACCCAGTACTTC	CASSPQAGVQETQYF
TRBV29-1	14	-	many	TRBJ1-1	TGCAGCGTTGATTTGGGGGCAGGGGCCACTGAAGCTTTCTTT	CSVDLGAGATEAFF
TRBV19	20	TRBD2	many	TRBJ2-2	TGTGCCTCTGCCATCGGCGGGGGAGACGGCGCCACGTACGGGACCGGGGAGCTGTTTTTT	CASAIGGGDGATYGTGELFF
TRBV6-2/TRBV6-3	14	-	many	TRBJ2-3	TGTGCCAGCAGAAATCGGGTTAGCACAGATACGCAGTATTTT	CASRNRVSTDTQYF
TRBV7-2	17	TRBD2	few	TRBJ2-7	TGTGCCAGCAGCTCTGGACTAGCGGGAGCGCGAGGGGGAGAGCAGTACTTC	CASSSGLAGARGGEQYF
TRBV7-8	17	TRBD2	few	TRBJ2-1	TGTGCCAGCAGCTTAGTCCGGGCTAGCGGGAGGGCCGATGAGCAGTTCTTC	CASSLVRASGRADEQFF
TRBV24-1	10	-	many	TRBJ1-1	TGTGCCACCAAGGGCGATGAAGCTTTCTTT	CATKGDEAFF
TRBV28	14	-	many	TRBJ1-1	TGTGCCAGCAACTCGGGACACCCGAACACTGAAGCTTTCTTT	CASNSGHPNTEAFF
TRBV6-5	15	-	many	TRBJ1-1	TGTGCCAGCAGTTACAATGGGCAGACGAACACTGAAGCTTTCTTT	CASSYNGQTNTEAFF
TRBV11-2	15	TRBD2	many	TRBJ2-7	TGTGCCAGCAGCTTAAGGACTAGCGGGGCTTACGAGCAGTACTTC	CASSLRTSGAYEQYF
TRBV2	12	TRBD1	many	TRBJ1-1	TGTGCCAGCAACGACAGGGCCACTGAAGCTTTCTTT	CASNDRATEAFF
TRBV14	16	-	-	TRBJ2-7	TGTGCCAGCAGCCAAGATCAGAGGGGGTTAACCTACGAGCAGTACTTC	CASSQDQRGLTYEQYF
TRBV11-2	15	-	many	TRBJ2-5	TGTGCCAGCAGCTTAGGATTATTGGCAGAAGAGACCCAGTACTTC	CASSLGLLAEETQYF
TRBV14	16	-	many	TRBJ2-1	TGTGCCAGCAGCCAACTAGGAAGCGGATCCTACAATGAGCAGTTCTTC	CASSQLGSGSYNEQFF
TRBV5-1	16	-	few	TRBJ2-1	TGCGCCAGCAGCTTGGAAGACCTACCCTCCTACAATGAGCAGTTCTTC	CASSLEDLPSYNEQFF
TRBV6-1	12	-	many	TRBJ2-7	TGTGCCAGCAGTCCCCTCGGGAACGAGCAGTACTTC	CASSPLGNEQYF
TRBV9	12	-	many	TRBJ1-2	TGTGCCAGCAGCCCCGCCAAGGGAGGCTACACCTTC	CASSPAKGGYTF
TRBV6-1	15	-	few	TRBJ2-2	TGTGCCAGCACATCCTCGCTGGGGAACACCGGGGAGCTGTTTTTT	CASTSSLGNTGELFF
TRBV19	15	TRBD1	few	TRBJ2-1	TGTGCCAGTAGGAAGGGGACAGGGGTAAACAATGAGCAGTTCTTC	CASRKGTGVNNEQFF
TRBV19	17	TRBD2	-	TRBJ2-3	TGTGCCAGTAGTATAAGACTAGCGGGAGTGGGGACAGATACGCAGTATTTT	CASSIRLAGVGTDTQYF
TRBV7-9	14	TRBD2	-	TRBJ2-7	TGTGCCAGCAGCTTAGTTCTAGCGGGCTCGCAGCAGTACTTC	CASSLVLAGSQQYF
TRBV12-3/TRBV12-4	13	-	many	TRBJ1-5	TGTGCCAGCAGCCTCTCCCTAGTAGGGCCCCAGCATTTT	CASSLSLVGPQHF
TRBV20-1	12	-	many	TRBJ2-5	TGCAGTGCTAGGTTTAGTCGAGAGACCCAGTACTTC	CSARFSRETQYF
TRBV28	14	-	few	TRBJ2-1	TGTGCCAGCGCCCCGGCCGGTAGCGGCAATGAGCAGTTCTTC	CASAPAGSGNEQFF
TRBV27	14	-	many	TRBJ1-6	TGTGCCAGCAGTTATCCGGGACCGGGCTCACCCCTCCACTTT	CASSYPGPGSPLHF
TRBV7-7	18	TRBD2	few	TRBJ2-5	TGTGCTAGCAGCCCCTCACCGGGGACTAGCGGGATACAAGAGACCCAGTACTTC	CASSPSPGTSGIQETQYF
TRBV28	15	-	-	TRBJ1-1	TGTGCCAGCAATCTCCCCGGGAGCGGGAACACTGAAGCTTTCTTT	CASNLPGSGNTEAFF
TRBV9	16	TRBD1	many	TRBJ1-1	TGTGCCAGCAGCGGGGGGAGGGGGCGAATGAACACTGAAGCTTTCTTT	CASSGGRGRMNTEAFF